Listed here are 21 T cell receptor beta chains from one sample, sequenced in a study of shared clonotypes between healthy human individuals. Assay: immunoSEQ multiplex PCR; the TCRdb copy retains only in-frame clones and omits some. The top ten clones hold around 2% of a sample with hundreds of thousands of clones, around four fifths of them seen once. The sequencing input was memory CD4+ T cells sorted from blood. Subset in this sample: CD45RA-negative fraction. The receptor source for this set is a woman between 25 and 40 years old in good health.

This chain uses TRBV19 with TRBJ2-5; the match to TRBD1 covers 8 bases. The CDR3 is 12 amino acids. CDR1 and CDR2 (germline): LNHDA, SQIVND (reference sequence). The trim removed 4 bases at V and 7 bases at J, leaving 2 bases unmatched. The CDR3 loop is CASSTGTGTQYF. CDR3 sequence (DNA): TGTGCCAGTAGTACAGGGACAGGGACCCAGTACTTC.

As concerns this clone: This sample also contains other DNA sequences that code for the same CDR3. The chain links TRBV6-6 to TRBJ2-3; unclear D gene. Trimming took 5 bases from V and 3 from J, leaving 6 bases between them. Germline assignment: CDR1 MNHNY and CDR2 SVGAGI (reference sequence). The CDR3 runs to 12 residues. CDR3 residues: CASSLSTDTQYF. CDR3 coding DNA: TGTGCCAGCAGTCTGAGTACAGATACGCAGTATTTT.

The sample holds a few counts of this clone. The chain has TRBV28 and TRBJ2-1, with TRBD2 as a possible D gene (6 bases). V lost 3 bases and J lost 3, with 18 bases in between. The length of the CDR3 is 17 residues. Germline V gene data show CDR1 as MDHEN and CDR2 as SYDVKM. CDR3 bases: TGTGCCAGCAGTTTCAGACGGGAGAGAGACGTCTACAATGAGCAGTTCTTC. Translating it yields CASSFRRERDVYNEQFF. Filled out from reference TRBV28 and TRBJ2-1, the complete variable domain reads DVKVTQSSRYLVKRTGEKVFLECVQDMDHENMFWYRQDPGLGLRLIYFSYDVKMKEKGDIPEGYSVSREKKERFSLILESASTNQTSMYLCASSFRRERDVYNEQFFGPGTRLTVL.

The CDR3 reads CASSARTSGSLETQYF. DNA of the CDR3: TGTGCCAGCAGTGCAAGGACTAGCGGGAGTTTAGAGACCCAGTACTTC. This chain joins TRBV5-5 and TRBJ2-5, with TRBD2 matching 13 bases. CDR3 length: 16 amino acids. V shed 5 bases and J 4 bases; nucleotides not matched to a gene: 8. Germline V CDR1 and CDR2: SGHKS, YYEKEE (reference sequence). Full variable domain (outside the CDR3, taken from reference TRBV5-5 and TRBJ2-5): DAGVTQSPTHLIKTRGQQVTLRCSPISGHKSVSWYQQVLGQGPQFIFQYYEKEERGRGNFPDRFSARQFPNYSSELNVNALLLGDSALYLCASSARTSGSLETQYFGPGTRLLVL.

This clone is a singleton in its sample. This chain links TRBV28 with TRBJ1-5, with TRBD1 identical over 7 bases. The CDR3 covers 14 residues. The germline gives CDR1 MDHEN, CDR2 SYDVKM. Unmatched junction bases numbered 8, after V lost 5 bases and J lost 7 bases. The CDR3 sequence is CASSPTGRGQPQHF. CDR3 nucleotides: TGTGCCAGCAGTCCGACAGGGAGAGGCCAGCCCCAGCATTTT.

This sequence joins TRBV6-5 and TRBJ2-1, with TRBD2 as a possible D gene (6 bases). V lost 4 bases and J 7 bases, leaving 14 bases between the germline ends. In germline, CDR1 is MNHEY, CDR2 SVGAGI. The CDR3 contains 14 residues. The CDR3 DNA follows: TGTGCCAGCAGTTCACCGTCAGGGAGGAATGAGCAGTTCTTC. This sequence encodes CASSSPSGRNEQFF.

The CDR3: CSAKREGSSGELFF. In DNA, the CDR3 is TGCAGCGCCAAGCGGGAGGGGTCGTCCGGGGAGCTGTTTTTT. The V and J genes are TRBV29-1 and TRBJ2-2, with TRBD2 matching 10 bases. The CDR3 is made up of 14 amino acids. Germline loops: CDR1 SQVTM, CDR2 ANQGSEA. V was clipped by 7 bases and J by 6 bases; unmatched bases: 8.

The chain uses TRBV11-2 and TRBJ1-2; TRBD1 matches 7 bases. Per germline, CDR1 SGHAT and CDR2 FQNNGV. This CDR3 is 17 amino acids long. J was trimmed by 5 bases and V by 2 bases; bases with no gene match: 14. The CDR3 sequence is CASSLTSGSGQEYGYTF. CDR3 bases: TGTGCCAGCAGCTTAACAAGCGGAAGTGGACAGGAATATGGCTACACCTTC.

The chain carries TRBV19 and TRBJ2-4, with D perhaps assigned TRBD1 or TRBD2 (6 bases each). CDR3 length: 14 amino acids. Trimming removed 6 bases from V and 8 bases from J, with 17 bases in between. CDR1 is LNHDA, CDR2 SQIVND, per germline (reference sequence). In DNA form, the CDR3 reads TGTGCCAGTAGACCTTCCGGGGGCTGGGACATTCAGTACTTC. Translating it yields CASRPSGGWDIQYF.

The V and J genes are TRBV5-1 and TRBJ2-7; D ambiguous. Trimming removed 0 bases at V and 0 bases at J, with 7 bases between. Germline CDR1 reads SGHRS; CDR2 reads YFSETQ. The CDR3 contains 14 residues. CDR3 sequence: CASSLVLNSYEQYF. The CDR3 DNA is TGCGCCAGCAGCTTGGTACTTAACTCCTACGAGCAGTACTTC. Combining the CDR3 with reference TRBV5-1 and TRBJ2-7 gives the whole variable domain KAGVTQTPRYLIKTRGQQVTLSCSPISGHRSVSWYQQTPGQGLQFLFEYFSETQRNKGNFPGRFSGRQFSNSRSEMNVSTLELGDSALYLCASSLVLNSYEQYFGPGTRLTVT.

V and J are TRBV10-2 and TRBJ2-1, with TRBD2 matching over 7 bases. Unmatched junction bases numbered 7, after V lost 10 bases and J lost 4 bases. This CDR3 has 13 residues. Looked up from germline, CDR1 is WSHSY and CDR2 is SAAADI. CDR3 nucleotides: TGCGCCACCAACCCCGGGAGGTACAATGAGCAGTTCTTC. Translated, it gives CATNPGRYNEQFF.

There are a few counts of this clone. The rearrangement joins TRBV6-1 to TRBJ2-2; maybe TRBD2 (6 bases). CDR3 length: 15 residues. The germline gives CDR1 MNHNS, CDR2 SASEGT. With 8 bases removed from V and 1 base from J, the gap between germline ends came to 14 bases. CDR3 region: CASRGVGGNTGELFF. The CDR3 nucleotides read TGTGCCAGCCGGGGAGTCGGGGGGAACACCGGGGAGCTGTTTTTT.

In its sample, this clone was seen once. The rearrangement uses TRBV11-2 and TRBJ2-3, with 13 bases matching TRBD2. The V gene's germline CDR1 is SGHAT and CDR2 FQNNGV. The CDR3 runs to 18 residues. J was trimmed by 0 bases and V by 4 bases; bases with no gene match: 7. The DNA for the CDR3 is TGTGCCAGCAGCTCCGCCGGGACTAGCGGGAAGAGCACAGATACGCAGTATTTT. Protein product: CASSSAGTSGKSTDTQYF.

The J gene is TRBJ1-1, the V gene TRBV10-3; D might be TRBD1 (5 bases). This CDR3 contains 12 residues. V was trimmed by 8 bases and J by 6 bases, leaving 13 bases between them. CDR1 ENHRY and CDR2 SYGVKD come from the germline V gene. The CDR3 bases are TGTGCCATCGGGGGTAGGGTCGCTGAAGCTTTCTTT. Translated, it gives CAIGGRVAEAFF.

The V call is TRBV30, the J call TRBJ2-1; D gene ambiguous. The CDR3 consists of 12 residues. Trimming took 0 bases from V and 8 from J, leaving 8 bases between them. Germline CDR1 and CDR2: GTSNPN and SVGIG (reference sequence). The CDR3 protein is CAWSVSGYEQFF. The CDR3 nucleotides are TGTGCCTGGAGTGTATCTGGCTATGAGCAGTTCTTC.

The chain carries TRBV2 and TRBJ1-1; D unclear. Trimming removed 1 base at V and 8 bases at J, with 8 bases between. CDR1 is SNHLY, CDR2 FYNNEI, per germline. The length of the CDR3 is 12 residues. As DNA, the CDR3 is TGTGCCAGCAGTGAAGATCGTACAGAAGCTTTCTTT. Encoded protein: CASSEDRTEAFF.

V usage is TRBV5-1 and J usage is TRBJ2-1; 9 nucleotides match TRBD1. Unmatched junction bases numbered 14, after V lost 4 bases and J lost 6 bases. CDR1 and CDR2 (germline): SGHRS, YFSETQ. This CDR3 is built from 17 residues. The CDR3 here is CASSPRSLGQGFNEQFF. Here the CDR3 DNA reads TGCGCCAGCAGCCCGAGAAGCCTGGGACAGGGTTTCAATGAGCAGTTCTTC.

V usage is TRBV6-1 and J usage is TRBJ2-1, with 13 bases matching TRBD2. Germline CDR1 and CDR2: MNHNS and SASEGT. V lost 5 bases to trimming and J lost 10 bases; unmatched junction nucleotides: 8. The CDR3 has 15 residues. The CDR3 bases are TGTGCCAGCAGTCTACAACAACTAGCGGGAGGGGAGCAGTTCTTC. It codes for CASSLQQLAGGEQFF.

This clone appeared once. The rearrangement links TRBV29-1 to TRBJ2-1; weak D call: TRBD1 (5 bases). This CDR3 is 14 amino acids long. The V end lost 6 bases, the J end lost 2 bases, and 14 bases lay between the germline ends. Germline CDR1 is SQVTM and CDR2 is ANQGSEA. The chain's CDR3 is CSVLGLTTYNEQFF. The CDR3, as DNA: TGCAGCGTGCTGGGGCTCACCACCTACAATGAGCAGTTCTTC.

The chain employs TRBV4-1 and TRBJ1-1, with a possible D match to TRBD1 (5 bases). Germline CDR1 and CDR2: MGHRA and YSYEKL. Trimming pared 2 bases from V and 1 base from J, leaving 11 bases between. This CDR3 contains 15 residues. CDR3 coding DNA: TGCGCCAGCAGCCAAACCGGGACGGAGAACACTGAAGCTTTCTTT. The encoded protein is CASSQTGTENTEAFF.

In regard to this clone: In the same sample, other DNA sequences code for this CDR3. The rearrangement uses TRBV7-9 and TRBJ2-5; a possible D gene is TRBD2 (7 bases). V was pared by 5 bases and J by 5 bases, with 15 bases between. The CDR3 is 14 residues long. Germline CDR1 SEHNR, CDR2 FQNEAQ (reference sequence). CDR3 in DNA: TGTGCCAGCAGCCCCTCGGGGGGCGGGGAGACCCAGTACTTC. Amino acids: CASSPSGGGETQYF.